The 10 T cell receptor beta chains given below trace back to one sample, sequenced in a study of spatial heterogeneity in lung cancer. Time point indicated: sample taken at primary tumor resection. TCRdb fed the 5' RACE reads into MiXCR, producing one record per CDR3 protein. The data show roughly 40,000 distinct CDR3 sequences, almost 7% seen once. The input for sequencing was PBMCs, taken at surgery. Every receptor here comes from a female donor with early-stage non-small cell lung cancer.

For this clonotype: This may arise from a read error, as a much more abundant clone is one base away. J is TRBJ1-2 and V is TRBV4-2, with D perhaps TRBD1 (5 bases). CDR1 is LGHNA and CDR2 is YNFKEQ in the germline V gene. The CDR3 contains 15 residues. The CDR3 nucleotides read TGTGCCAGCAGCCTGATTACCGGGACCCCATATGGCCACACCTTC. Translated: CASSLITGTPYGHTF.

This clonotype was seen ten or more times. The chain carries TRBV24-1 and TRBJ2-3; 15 bases are a match to TRBD2. The junction had 2 bases not matched to a gene; V was cut back by 3 bases and J by 5 bases. The CDR3 has 16 residues. Germline-derived CDR1 and CDR2 are KGHDR and SFDVKD. The CDR3 spells CATSDRGLAGGDTQYF. The CDR3 nucleotides are TGTGCCACCAGTGATCGGGGACTAGCGGGGGGAGATACGCAGTATTTT.

This clonotype has a count of ten or more. The chain carries TRBV12-3 or TRBV12-4 and TRBJ1-5, with 7 nucleotides matching TRBD1. With 7 bases clipped from V and 6 bases from J, the junction kept 6 bases outside the gene matches. CDR3 length: 13 residues. CDR3 loop: CASTPGGGQPQHF. The CDR3 coding sequence is TGTGCCAGCACCCCAGGGGGGGGTCAGCCCCAGCATTTT.

The chain has TRBV20-1 and TRBJ1-2; D possibly corresponds to TRBD1 (6 bases). The CDR3 runs 14 residues. Trimming shortened V by 4 bases and J by 5 bases, and 17 bases separated the two germline ends. Per the germline V gene, CDR1 is DFQATT and CDR2 is SNEGSKA (reference sequence). The CDR3 sequence: CSANGGAGEYGYTF. The CDR3 nucleotides are TGCAGTGCTAATGGAGGGGCAGGGGAGTATGGCTACACCTTC.

CDR3 loop: CASRSNDRGSNQPQHF. DNA of the CDR3: TGTGCCAGCAGATCGAATGACAGGGGAAGCAATCAGCCCCAGCATTTT. V is TRBV28 and J is TRBJ1-5; 8 positions agree with TRBD1. CDR1 and CDR2 from the germline V gene are MDHEN and SYDVKM. J was trimmed by 1 base and V by 6 bases; bases with no gene match: 8. The CDR3 runs to 16 residues.

The chain employs TRBV12-3 or TRBV12-4 and TRBJ2-7; the match to TRBD1 covers 7 bases. This CDR3 contains 15 residues. Trimming took 5 bases from V and 2 from J; bases not matched to a gene: 9. The DNA of the CDR3 is TGTGCCAGCAGTGAGTCAGGACAGGTTACCTACGAGCAGTACTTC. This codes for CASSESGQVTYEQYF.

This clonotype came up many times. This chain links TRBV24-1 with TRBJ2-1; D is undetermined. CDR3 length equals 13 residues. The V and J ends lost 5 bases and 4 bases respectively, with 8 bases between them. Looked up from germline, CDR1 is KGHDR and CDR2 is SFDVKD. CDR3 in DNA: TGTGCCACCAGTGCCGCCGGGTACAATGAGCAGTTCTTC. The encoded protein is CATSAAGYNEQFF.

The CDR3 nucleotides are TGTGCCAGCAGTGCCGCTAGCGGTATTCCAGGGGAGCTGTTTTTT. As protein: CASSAASGIPGELFF. V and J are TRBV6-1 and TRBJ2-2; 7 bases map to TRBD2. The CDR3 sequence is 15 residues long. Unmatched junction bases numbered 10, after V lost 4 bases and J lost 8 bases. The germline V gene encodes CDR1 MNHNS and CDR2 SASEGT.

In its sample, this clonotype was seen a few times. This chain links TRBV3-1 with TRBJ1-1; D gene unclear. Trimming cost V 5 bases and J 4 bases, with 17 bases left between them. CDR1 LGHDT and CDR2 YNNKEL come from the germline V gene (reference sequence). The CDR3 spans 15 residues. As DNA, the CDR3 is TGTGCCAGCAGCTTCAATCCCGCGCTGATCACTGAAGCTTTCTTT. Protein sequence: CASSFNPALITEAFF.

The sample holds a few counts of this clonotype. The rearrangement joins TRBV27 to TRBJ1-3; D may be TRBD1 (5 bases). Germline values: CDR1 MNHEY, CDR2 SMNVEV (reference sequence). V shed 6 bases and J shed 2 bases, with 11 bases lying between them. There are 14 residues in the CDR3. CDR3 loop: CASSRDSTGNTIYF. Here the CDR3 DNA reads TGTGCCAGCAGCCGCGACAGTACTGGAAACACCATATATTTT.